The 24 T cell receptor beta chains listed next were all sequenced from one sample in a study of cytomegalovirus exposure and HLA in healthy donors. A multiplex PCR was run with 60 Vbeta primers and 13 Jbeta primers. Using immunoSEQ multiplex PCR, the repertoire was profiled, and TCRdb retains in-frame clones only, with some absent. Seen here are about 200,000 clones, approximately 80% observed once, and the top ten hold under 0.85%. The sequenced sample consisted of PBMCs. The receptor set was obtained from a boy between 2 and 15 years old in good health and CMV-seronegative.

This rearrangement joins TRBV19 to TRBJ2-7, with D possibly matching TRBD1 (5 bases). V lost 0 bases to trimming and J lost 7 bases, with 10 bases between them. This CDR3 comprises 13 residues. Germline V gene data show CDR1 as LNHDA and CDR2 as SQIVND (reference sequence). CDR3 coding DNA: TGTGCCAGTAGTATAGATCCAGGGCTAGAGCAGTACTTC. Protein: CASSIDPGLEQYF.

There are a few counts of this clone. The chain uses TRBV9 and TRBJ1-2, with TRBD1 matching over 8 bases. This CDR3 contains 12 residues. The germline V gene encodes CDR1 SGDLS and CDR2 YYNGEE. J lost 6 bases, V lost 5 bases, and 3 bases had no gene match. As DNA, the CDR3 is TGTGCCAGCAGGGGACAGGAGGATGGCTACACCTTC. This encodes CASRGQEDGYTF.

As DNA, the CDR3 is TGTGCCAGCCCCCCCGTGGAGTCGCGCTCTATAAGCACAGATACGCAGTATTTT. Translating gives CASPPVESRSISTDTQYF. The chain employs TRBV7-9 and TRBJ2-3, with unresolved D. V was pared by 8 bases and J by 0 bases, with 24 bases between. This CDR3 is built from 18 residues. Per germline, CDR1 SEHNR and CDR2 FQNEAQ (reference sequence).

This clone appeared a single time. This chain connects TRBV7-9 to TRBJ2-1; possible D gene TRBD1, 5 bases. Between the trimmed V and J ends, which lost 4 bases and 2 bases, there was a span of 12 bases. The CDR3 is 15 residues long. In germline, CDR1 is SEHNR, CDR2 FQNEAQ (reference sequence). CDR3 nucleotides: TGTGCCAGCAGCTATGACAGTCTTACCTACAATGAGCAGTTCTTC. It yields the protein CASSYDSLTYNEQFF.

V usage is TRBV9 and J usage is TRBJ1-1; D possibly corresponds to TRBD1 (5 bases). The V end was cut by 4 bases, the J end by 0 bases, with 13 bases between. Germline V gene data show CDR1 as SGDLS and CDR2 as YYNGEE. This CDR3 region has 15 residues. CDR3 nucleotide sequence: TGTGCCAGCAGCTCAGTGGTAGGGGTGAACACTGAAGCTTTCTTT. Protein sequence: CASSSVVGVNTEAFF.

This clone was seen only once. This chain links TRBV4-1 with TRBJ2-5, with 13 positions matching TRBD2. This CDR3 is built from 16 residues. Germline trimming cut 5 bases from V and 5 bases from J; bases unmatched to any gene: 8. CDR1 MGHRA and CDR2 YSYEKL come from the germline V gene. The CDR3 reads CASSLRTSGGGETQYF. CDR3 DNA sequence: TGCGCCAGCAGCTTACGGACTAGCGGGGGTGGGGAGACCCAGTACTTC.

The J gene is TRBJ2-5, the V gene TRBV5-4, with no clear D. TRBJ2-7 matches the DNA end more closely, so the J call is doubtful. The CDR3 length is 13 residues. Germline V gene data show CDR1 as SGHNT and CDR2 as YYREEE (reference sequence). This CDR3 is CASSLPGSHEQYF. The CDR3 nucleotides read TGTGCCAGCAGCTTGCCGGGTTCCCACGAGCAGTACTTC.

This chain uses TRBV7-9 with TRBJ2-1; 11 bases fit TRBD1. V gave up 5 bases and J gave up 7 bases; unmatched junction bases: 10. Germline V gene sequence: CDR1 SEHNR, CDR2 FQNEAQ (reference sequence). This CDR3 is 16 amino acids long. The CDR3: CASSPLLRDRGNEQFF. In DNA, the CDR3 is TGTGCCAGCAGCCCCTTACTTAGGGACAGGGGGAATGAGCAGTTCTTC. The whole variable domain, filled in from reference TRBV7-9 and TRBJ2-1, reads DTGVSQNPRHKITKRGQNVTFRCDPISEHNRLYWYRQTLGQGPEFLTYFQNEAQLEKSRLLSDRFSAERPKGSFSTLEIQRTEQGDSAMYLCASSPLLRDRGNEQFFGPGTRLTVL.

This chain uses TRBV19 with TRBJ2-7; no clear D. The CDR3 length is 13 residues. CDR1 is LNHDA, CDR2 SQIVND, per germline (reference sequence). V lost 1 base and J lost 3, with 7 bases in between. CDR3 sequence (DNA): TGTGCCAGTAGTATAGCTTCTAACTACGAGCAGTACTTC. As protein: CASSIASNYEQYF.

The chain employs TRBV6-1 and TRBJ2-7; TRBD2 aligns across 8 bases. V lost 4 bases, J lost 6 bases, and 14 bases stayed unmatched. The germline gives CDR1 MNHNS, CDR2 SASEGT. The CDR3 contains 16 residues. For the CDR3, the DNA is TGTGCCAGCAGTGCCCCCGGGAGAAGCGGGAGTTTCGAGCAGTACTTC. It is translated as CASSAPGRSGSFEQYF.

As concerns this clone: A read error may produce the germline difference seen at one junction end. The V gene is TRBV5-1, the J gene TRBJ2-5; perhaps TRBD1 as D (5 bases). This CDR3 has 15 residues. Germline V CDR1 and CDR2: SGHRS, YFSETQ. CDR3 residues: CAGSLTRGYEETQYF. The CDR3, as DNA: TGCGCCGGCAGCCTTACAAGGGGCTATGAAGAGACCCAGTACTTC.

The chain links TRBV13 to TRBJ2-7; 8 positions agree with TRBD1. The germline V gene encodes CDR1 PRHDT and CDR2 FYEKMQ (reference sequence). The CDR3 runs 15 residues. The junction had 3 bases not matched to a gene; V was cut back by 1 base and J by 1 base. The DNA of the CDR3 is TGTGCCAGCAGCTTAGAGGGGACAGGATCCTACGAGCAGTACTTC. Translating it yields CASSLEGTGSYEQYF. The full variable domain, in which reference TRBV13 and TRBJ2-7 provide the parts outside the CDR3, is AAGVIQSPRHLIKEKRETATLKCYPIPRHDTVYWYQQGPGQDPQFLISFYEKMQSDKGSIPDRFSAQQFSDYHSELNMSSLELGDSALYFCASSLEGTGSYEQYFGPGTRLTVT.

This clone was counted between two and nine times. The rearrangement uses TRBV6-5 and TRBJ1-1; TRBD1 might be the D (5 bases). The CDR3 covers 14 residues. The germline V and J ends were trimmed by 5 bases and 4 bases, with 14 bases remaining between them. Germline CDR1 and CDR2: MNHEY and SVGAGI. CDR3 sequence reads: CASSRTPETTEAFF. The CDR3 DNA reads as TGTGCCAGCAGTCGGACACCTGAGACCACTGAAGCTTTCTTT.

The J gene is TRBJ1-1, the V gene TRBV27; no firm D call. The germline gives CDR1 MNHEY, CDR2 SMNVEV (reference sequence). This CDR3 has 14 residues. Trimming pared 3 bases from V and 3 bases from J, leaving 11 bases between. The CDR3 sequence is CASSLNIAHTEAFF. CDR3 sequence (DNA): TGTGCCAGCAGTTTGAACATAGCCCACACTGAAGCTTTCTTT.

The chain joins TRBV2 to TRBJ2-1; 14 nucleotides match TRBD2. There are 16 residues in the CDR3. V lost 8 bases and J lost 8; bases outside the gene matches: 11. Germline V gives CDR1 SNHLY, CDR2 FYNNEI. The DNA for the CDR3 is TGTGCCAGCTTCGACCACGGGACTAGCGGGAGAGATGAGCAGTTCTTC. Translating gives CASFDHGTSGRDEQFF. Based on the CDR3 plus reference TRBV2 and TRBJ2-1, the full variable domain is EPEVTQTPSHQVTQMGQEVILRCVPISNHLYFYWYRQILGQKVEFLVSFYNNEISEKSEIFDDQFSVERPDGSNFTLKIRSTKLEDSAMYFCASFDHGTSGRDEQFFGPGTRLTVL.

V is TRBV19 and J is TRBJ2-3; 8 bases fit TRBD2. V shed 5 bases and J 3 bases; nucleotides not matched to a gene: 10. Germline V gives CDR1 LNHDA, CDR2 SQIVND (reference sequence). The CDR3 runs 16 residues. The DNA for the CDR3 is TGTGCCAGTAGTTTCGGGGAGCGGGGGAAAACAGATACGCAGTATTTT. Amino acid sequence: CASSFGERGKTDTQYF.

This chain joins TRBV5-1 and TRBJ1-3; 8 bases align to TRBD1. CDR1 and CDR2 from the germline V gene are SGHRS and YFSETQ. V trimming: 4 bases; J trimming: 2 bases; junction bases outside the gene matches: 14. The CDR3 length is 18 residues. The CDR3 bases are TGCGCCAGCAGCCCCGGACAGGGTGGACCCACCCCTGGAAACACCATATATTTT. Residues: CASSPGQGGPTPGNTIYF. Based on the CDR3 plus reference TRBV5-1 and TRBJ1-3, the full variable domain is KAGVTQTPRYLIKTRGQQVTLSCSPISGHRSVSWYQQTPGQGLQFLFEYFSETQRNKGNFPGRFSGRQFSNSRSEMNVSTLELGDSALYLCASSPGQGGPTPGNTIYFGEGSWLTVV.

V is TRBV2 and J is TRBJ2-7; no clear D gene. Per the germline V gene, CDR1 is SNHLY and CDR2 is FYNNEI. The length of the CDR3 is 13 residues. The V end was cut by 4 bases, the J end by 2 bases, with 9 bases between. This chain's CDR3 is CASSADNAYEQYF. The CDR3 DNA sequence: TGTGCCAGCAGTGCCGACAACGCCTACGAGCAGTACTTC.

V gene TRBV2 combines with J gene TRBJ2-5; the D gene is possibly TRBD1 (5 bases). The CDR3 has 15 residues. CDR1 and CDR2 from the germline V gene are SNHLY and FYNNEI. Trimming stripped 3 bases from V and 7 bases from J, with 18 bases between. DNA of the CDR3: TGTGCCAGCAGTGATAGGGGCACAGGCGTCTTGACCCAGTACTTC. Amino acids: CASSDRGTGVLTQYF.

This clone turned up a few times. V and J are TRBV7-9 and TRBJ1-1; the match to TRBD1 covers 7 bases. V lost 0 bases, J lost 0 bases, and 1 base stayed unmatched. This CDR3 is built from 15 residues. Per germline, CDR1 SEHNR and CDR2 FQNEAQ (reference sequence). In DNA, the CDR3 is TGTGCCAGCAGCTTAGCCGGGACAGTGAACACTGAAGCTTTCTTT. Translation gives CASSLAGTVNTEAFF. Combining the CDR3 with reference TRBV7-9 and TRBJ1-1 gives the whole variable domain DTGVSQNPRHKITKRGQNVTFRCDPISEHNRLYWYRQTLGQGPEFLTYFQNEAQLEKSRLLSDRFSAERPKGSFSTLEIQRTEQGDSAMYLCASSLAGTVNTEAFFGQGTRLTVV.

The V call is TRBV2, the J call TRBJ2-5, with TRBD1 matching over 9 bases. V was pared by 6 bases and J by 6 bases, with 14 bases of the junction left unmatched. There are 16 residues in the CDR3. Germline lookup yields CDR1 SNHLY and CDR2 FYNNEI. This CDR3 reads CASSSPGRDRVKTQYF. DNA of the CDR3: TGTGCCAGCAGCAGCCCCGGGCGGGACAGGGTTAAGACCCAGTACTTC.

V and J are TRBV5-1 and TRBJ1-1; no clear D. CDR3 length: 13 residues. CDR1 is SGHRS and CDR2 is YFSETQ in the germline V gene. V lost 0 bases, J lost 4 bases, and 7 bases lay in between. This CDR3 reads CASSLVAATEAFF. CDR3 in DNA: TGCGCCAGCAGCTTGGTGGCTGCCACTGAAGCTTTCTTT.

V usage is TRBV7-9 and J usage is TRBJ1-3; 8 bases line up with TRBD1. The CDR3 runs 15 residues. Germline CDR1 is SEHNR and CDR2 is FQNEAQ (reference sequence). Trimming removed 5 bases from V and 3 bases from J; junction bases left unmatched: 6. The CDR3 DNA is TGTGCCAGCAGCCCCCAGGGGGCTCGTGGAAACACCATATATTTT. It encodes CASSPQGARGNTIYF.

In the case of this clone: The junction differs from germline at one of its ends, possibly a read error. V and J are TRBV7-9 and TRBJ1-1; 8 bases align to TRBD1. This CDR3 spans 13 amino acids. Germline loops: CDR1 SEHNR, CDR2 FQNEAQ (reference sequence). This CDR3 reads CSSRTGPFTEAFF. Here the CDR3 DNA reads TGTTCCAGCAGGACAGGGCCCTTCACTGAAGCTTTCTTT.